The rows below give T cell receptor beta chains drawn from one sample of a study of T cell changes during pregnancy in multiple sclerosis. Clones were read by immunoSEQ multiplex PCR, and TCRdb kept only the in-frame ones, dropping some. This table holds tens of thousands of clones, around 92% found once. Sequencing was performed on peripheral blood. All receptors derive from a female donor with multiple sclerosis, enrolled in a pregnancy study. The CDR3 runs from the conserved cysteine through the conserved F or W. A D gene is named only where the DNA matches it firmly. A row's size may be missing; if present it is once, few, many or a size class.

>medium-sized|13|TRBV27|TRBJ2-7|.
CASSLRAVGEQYF
TGTGCCAGCAGTTTACGGGCAGTCGGCGAGCAGTACTTC
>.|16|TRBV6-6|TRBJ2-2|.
CASRVGGSENTGELFF
TGTGCCAGCAGAGTAGGGGGTAGCGAGAACACCGGGGAGCTGTTTTTT
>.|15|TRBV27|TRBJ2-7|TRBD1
CASSRQGASSYEQYF
TGTGCCAGCAGTCGACAGGGCGCAAGCTCCTACGAGCAGTACTTC
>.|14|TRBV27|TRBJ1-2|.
CASSLNWAENGYTF
TGTGCCAGCAGTTTAAATTGGGCAGAGAATGGCTACACCTTC
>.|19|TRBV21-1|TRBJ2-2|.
CASSIVGLAGVGAVPELFF
TGTGCCAGCAGCATTGTGGGACTAGCGGGAGTCGGGGCCGTCCCGGAGCTGTTTTTT
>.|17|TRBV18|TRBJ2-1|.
CASSPLLDGIVKNEQFF
TGTGCCAGCTCACCACTATTGGACGGGATAGTAAAAAATGAGCAGTTCTTC
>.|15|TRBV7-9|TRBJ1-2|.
CASSSLGWGLYGYTF
TGTGCCAGCAGCTCCCTGGGGTGGGGCCTCTATGGCTACACCTTC
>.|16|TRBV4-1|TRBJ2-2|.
CASSQGRGRNTGELFF
TGCGCCAGCAGCCAAGGGAGAGGGAGAAACACCGGGGAGCTGTTTTTT
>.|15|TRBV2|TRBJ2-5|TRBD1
CASRGSQGAQETQYF
TGTGCCAGCAGAGGGAGTCAGGGGGCCCAAGAGACCCAGTACTTC
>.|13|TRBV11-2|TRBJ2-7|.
CASSLRQIYEQYF
TGTGCCAGCAGCTTAAGGCAAATCTACGAGCAGTACTTC
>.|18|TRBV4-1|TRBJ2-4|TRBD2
CASSPGLAGGVAKNIQYF
TGCGCCAGCAGCCCGGGACTAGCGGGCGGGGTAGCCAAAAACATTCAGTACTTC
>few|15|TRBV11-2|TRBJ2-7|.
CASSPDSTLLYEQYF
TGTGCCAGCAGCCCAGACTCCACACTACTCTACGAGCAGTACTTC
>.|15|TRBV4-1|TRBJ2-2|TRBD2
CASSLRAGSTGELFF
TGCGCCAGCAGCCTAAGAGCGGGAAGCACCGGGGAGCTGTTTTTT
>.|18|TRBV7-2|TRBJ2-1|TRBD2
CASSLQPPGLALYNEQFF
TGTGCCAGCAGCTTACAACCTCCGGGACTAGCGCTTTACAATGAGCAGTTCTTC
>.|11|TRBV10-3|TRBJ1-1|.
CAIRGNTEAFF
TGTGCCATCCGGGGGAACACTGAAGCTTTCTTT
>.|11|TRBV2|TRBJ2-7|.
CASSDPGEQYF
TGTGCCAGCAGTGATCCCGGAGAGCAGTACTTC
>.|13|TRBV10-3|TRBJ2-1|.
CAISGGKVGEQFF
TGTGCCATCAGTGGTGGAAAGGTCGGGGAGCAGTTCTTC
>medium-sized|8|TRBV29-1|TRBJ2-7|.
CRHYEQYF
TGCAGGCATTACGAGCAGTACTTC
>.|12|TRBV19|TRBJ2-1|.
CASSIGQSEQFF
TGTGCCAGTAGTATCGGACAGTCTGAGCAGTTCTTC
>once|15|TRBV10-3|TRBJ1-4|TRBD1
CAISESTGANEKLFF
TGTGCCATCAGTGAGTCGACAGGGGCTAATGAAAAACTGTTTTTT
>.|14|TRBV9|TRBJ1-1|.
CASTRDALGPEAFF
TGTGCCAGCACCCGGGACGCGTTGGGGCCCGAAGCTTTCTTT
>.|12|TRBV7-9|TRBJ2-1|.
CASSPTGPEQFF
TGTGCCAGCAGCCCCACGGGTCCGGAGCAGTTCTTC
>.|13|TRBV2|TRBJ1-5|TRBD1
CASGTDSNQPQHF
TGTGCCAGCGGGACAGATAGCAATCAGCCCCAGCATTTT
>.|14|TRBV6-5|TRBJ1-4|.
CASSSQEGNEKLFF
TGTGCCAGCAGCTCACAGGAGGGTAATGAAAAACTGTTTTTT
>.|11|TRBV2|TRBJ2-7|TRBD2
CASGTNYEQYF
TGTGCCTCCGGGACTAACTACGAGCAGTACTTC
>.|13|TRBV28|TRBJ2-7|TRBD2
CASSPGTTYEQYF
TGTGCCAGCAGCCCTGGGACTACCTACGAGCAGTACTTC
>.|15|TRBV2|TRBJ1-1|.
CASRGEVVGNTEAFF
TGTGCCAGCAGGGGGGAGGTGGTCGGGAACACTGAAGCTTTCTTT
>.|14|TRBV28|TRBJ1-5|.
CASSFSGEVKPQHF
TGTGCCAGCAGTTTTTCCGGGGAAGTCAAGCCCCAGCATTTT
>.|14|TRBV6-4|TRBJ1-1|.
CASSDTTLNTEAFF
TGTGCCAGCAGTGACACGACTCTTAACACTGAAGCTTTCTTT
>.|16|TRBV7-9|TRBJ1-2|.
CASSLEQGLLNYGYTF
TGTGCCAGCAGCTTAGAACAGGGATTGCTCAACTATGGCTACACCTTC
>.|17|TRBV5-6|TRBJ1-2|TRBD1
CASSAPGTGGGLYGYTF
TGTGCCAGCAGCGCCCCCGGGACAGGGGGCGGACTCTATGGCTACACCTTC
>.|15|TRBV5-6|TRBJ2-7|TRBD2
CASSPTSGPSYEQYF
TGTGCCAGCAGCCCGACTAGCGGACCCTCCTACGAGCAGTACTTC
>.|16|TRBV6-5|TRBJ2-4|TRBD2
CASSSLTSGTKNIQYF
TGTGCCAGCAGTTCCTTGACTAGCGGGACCAAAAACATTCAGTACTTC